This T cell receptor beta chain was obtained from a study of T cell clonotyping in hematopoietic cell transplantation. Overall study findings and caveats: Cells were unsorted, so CD4 and CD8 contributions were not separated. Graft donor and pretransplant recipient Inverse Simpson Index values predicted broader posttransplant TCR diversity.

Time point in this sample: recipient sample about 28 days before transplant, after cytoreduction. Samples: about 28 days before transplant, then days 30, 100 and 180 after. Produced via immunoSEQ multiplex PCR; TCRdb's table is partial and in-frame only. The data show approximately 42,000 clones, approximately 81% seen once. The table lists this clone with a count of one. The antigen remains unidentified. V was trimmed by 7 bases and J by 0 bases, leaving 19 bases between them. Germline V gene sequence: CDR1 LNHDA, CDR2 SQIVND (reference sequence). The CDR3 is 17 residues long. This clonotype was sampled from a man aged 60-69 years with acute myeloid leukemia. Some clones in this sample may be carry-over from other donors' samples. This sequence joins TRBV19 and TRBJ1-5; D is ambiguous. The sample was peripheral blood mononuclear cells, taken before stem cell transplant. CDR3 amino acids: CASTLSRAEYSNQPQHF. DNA of the CDR3: TGTGCCAGTACCCTAAGCCGGGCAGAATATAGCAATCAGCCCCAGCATTTT.